This T cell receptor (beta chain) was documented in a study of T cell changes during pregnancy in multiple sclerosis. Repertoires were generated with immunoSEQ multiplex PCR, while TCRdb's copy carries only in-frame clones and drops some. The profile shows about 59,000 clones, about nine tenths of them singletons. Germline V gene data show CDR1 as WSHSY and CDR2 as SAAADI. The CDR3 loop spans 10 amino acids. Sequenced material: peripheral blood, taken in the first trimester of pregnancy. The V gene is TRBV10-2, the J gene TRBJ1-3, with no clear D. The sequence was collected from a female donor with multiple sclerosis, enrolled in a pregnancy study. The CDR3 nucleotides are TGCGGTAAGCAGGTGGTAGCCATATATTTT. Translated, it gives CGKQVVAIYF.